This TCR beta chain was identified in a study of identical twins' blood T cells. Study-wide background: About 6 alpha and about 6 beta libraries together yielded 54 million or so reads.

Both ends of each TCR cDNA library bore sample-specific barcodes. A single record per CDR3 protein comes from TCRdb applying MiXCR to the 5' RACE reads. The table shows roughly 380,000 distinct CDR3 sequences, with about 28% occurring only once. The CDR3 is 15 amino acids. CDR1 and CDR2 from the germline V gene are SGHAT and FQNNGV. V was trimmed by 0 bases and J by 0 bases, leaving 6 bases between them. This clonotype was found a few times. All three twin pairs grew up together with likely shared infections and vaccines. Sequencing used PBMCs. The chain has TRBV11-2 and TRBJ1-3; D uncertain. The clonotype comes from a woman aged 18 to 49 in good health. The CDR3 loop is CASSLDSPSGNTIYF. The CDR3, as DNA: TGTGCCAGCAGCTTAGACAGTCCCTCTGGAAACACCATATATTTT.